This TCR beta chain stems from a study of blood T cell repertoires in COVID-19. Study-wide background: T cells, B-cell-depleted T cells, or PBMCs supplied cDNA or gDNA.

Original analysis: Nucleated cell number was recorded as an estimate derived from reference gene primer amplification. Libraries were prepared by immunoSEQ multiplex PCR; TCRdb keeps only in-frame clonotypes and omits some of them. The DNA was the basis for D and trimming; V, J and clone size are from that table. This table has approximately 250,000 clones, 75% to 85% appearing once. The CDR3 is made up of 18 amino acids. Germline-derived CDR1 and CDR2 are MGHRA and YSYEKL. V trimming: 4 bases; J trimming: 0 bases; junction bases outside the gene matches: 7. This clone was found a few times. Material: peripheral blood. V usage is TRBV4-1 and J usage is TRBJ2-1; 12 bases line up with TRBD2. This TCR was recovered from a human donor in a cohort sampled during active COVID-19. The CDR3 DNA reads as TGCGCCAGCAGCCTCCTAGCGGGAGGGCCAGGCTCCTACAATGAGCAGTTCTTC. The encoded protein is CASSLLAGGPGSYNEQFF.